The 22 T cell receptor beta chains listed next were all sequenced from one sample in a study of blood T cell repertoires in COVID-19 (dated by TCRdb to the early 2020s). Library preparation employed the immunoSEQ multiplex PCR assay. TCRdb stores this immuneACCESS table with in-frame sequences only. Part of the clones is absent; in the studies checked, under half of the shortfall reflects unresolved V genes, and no reason is known for the rest. Across this sample there are 95,000 to 150,000 clones, with 80% to 90% seen only once. The ten largest clones represent under 6% of the sample. Sequenced input: peripheral blood. Source of these receptors: a man at least 80 years old with active or convalescent COVID-19.

This clone has a single count. The chain employs TRBV19 and TRBJ2-1, with 7 bases lining up with TRBD1. The CDR3 consists of 15 residues. CDR1 and CDR2 (germline): LNHDA, SQIVND (reference sequence). The ends lost 6 bases at V and 8 bases at J; junction bases unmatched: 13. The DNA for the CDR3 is TGTGCCAGTAGCACAGACAGGGAAAATCGGTATGAGCAGTTCTTC. It encodes CASSTDRENRYEQFF.

The CDR3 protein is CARALQFYYQETQYF. The CDR3 bases are TGTGCCAGAGCTTTGCAATTTTATTACCAAGAGACCCAGTACTTC. The chain employs TRBV3-1 (or the pseudogene TRBV3-2) and TRBJ2-5; D is unclear. In germline, CDR1 is LGHDT, CDR2 YNNKEL (reference sequence). Deletions cut 9 bases from V and 0 bases from J, with 17 bases between. The CDR3 is 15 residues long.

DNA for the CDR3: TGCGCCAGCAGCTGGGGGACAGTCCCCCCCCCACCGAGACAGAAAAACATTCAGTACTTC. This sequence encodes CASSWGTVPPPPRQKNIQYF. The rearrangement uses TRBV5-1 and TRBJ2-4; 7 bases line up with TRBD1. The CDR3 totals 20 residues. Germline V gene data show CDR1 as SGHRS and CDR2 as YFSETQ. V dropped 3 bases and J dropped 4; count of bases not matched to a gene: 22.

J is TRBJ1-1 and V is TRBV12-3 or TRBV12-4; D remains unclear. The CDR3 runs to 13 residues. Trimming removed 7 bases at V and 1 base at J, with 10 bases between. The CDR3 protein is CASTAHQNTEAFF. For the CDR3, the DNA is TGTGCCAGCACCGCACACCAGAACACTGAAGCTTTCTTT.

The rearrangement joins TRBV7-2 to TRBJ1-2, with 8 bases fitting TRBD1. CDR1 is SGHTA, CDR2 FQGNSA, per germline. CDR3 length: 15 residues. The junction had 4 bases not matched to a gene; V was cut back by 0 bases and J by 4 bases. The CDR3 DNA is TGTGCCAGCAGCTTAGCCGGACAGGGAGCCTATGGCTACACCTTC. Translated: CASSLAGQGAYGYTF.

The genes are TRBV7-6 and TRBJ2-5; 12 bases align to TRBD2. Germline assignment: CDR1 SGHVS and CDR2 FNYEAQ. After removal of 4 bases from V and 1 base from J, the junction contained 4 bases not matched to a gene. The CDR3 has 16 residues. The CDR3 protein is CASSSRLAGAQETQYF. The DNA for the CDR3 is TGTGCCAGCAGCTCTAGACTAGCGGGGGCCCAAGAGACCCAGTACTTC.

The chain recombines TRBV5-1 with TRBJ2-2; D not certain. CDR3 length equals 14 residues. V was clipped by 0 bases and J by 2 bases, with 5 bases between them. Germline CDR1 SGHRS, CDR2 YFSETQ. In DNA form, the CDR3 reads TGCGCCAGCAGCTTGGGCAGTAACACCGGGGAGCTGTTTTTT. Translation gives CASSLGSNTGELFF.

This chain uses TRBV7-2 with TRBJ2-7; TRBD1 might be the D (6 bases). Germline CDR1 reads SGHTA; CDR2 reads FQGNSA. V dropped 8 bases and J dropped 3 bases, with 11 bases sitting between them. CDR3 size: 12 residues. CDR3: CASQQDSYEQYF. CDR3 sequence (DNA): TGTGCCAGCCAACAGGACAGCTACGAGCAGTACTTC.

The sample holds a few counts of this clone. The chain joins TRBV7-2 to TRBJ2-7; D remains unclear. The CDR3 runs to 13 residues. Germline loops: CDR1 SGHTA, CDR2 FQGNSA. Trimming cost V 4 bases and J 0 bases, with 7 bases left between them. CDR3 in DNA: TGTGCCAGCAGCTCTAGGAGCTCCTACGAGCAGTACTTC. Translation: CASSSRSSYEQYF.

The chain employs TRBV24-1 and TRBJ2-7; 10 bases are a match to TRBD1. The CDR3 has 12 residues. Germline lookup yields CDR1 KGHDR and CDR2 SFDVKD. V lost 12 bases and J lost 2; bases outside the gene matches: 3. The CDR3, as DNA: TGTGCCCCCGGACAGGGGGCCTACGAGCAGTACTTC. This gives the protein CAPGQGAYEQYF.

The chain links TRBV5-4 to TRBJ1-4, with 7 bases fitting TRBD1. This CDR3 has 15 amino acids. Losses at the gene ends were 1 base for V and 5 bases for J; bases not matched to a gene: 5. Looked up from germline, CDR1 is SGHNT and CDR2 is YYREEE (reference sequence). This CDR3 reads CASSLLGGLNEKLFF. In DNA, the CDR3 is TGTGCCAGCAGCTTGTTAGGGGGCCTGAATGAAAAACTGTTTTTT.

The V call is TRBV6-6, the J call TRBJ2-4; 9 bases fit TRBD2. Germline V gene lookup returns CDR1 MNHNY and CDR2 SVGAGI (reference sequence). The CDR3 is 14 amino acids. J lost 8 bases, V lost 6 bases, and 8 bases had no gene match. The CDR3: CASSPSGGRDIQYF. Written as DNA, the CDR3 is TGTGCCAGCAGCCCCAGCGGGGGGAGGGACATTCAGTACTTC.

The V call is TRBV28, the J call TRBJ1-6, with a weak D call TRBD1 (5 bases). The germline V and J ends were trimmed by 2 bases and 10 bases, with 12 bases remaining between them. Germline-derived CDR1 and CDR2 are MDHEN and SYDVKM. The CDR3 is made up of 14 amino acids. The CDR3 DNA is TGTGCCAGCAGTTTACTTGGGGGAGGATCACCCCTCCACTTT. Its protein is CASSLLGGGSPLHF.

This clone was observed a few times. This sequence joins TRBV7-8 and TRBJ2-2; 9 bases line up with TRBD2. The CDR3 runs to 17 residues. The V gene end was trimmed by 1 base and the J gene end by 3 bases; junction bases not matched to a gene: 6. Germline CDR1 SGHVS, CDR2 FQNEAQ. The CDR3 DNA sequence: TGTGCCAGCAGCTTAGGAGGCGGGAGGGGGTACACCGGGGAGCTGTTTTTT. Translated: CASSLGGGRGYTGELFF.

The chain couples TRBV2 to TRBJ2-5; D gene unclear. Germline V lookup: CDR1 SNHLY, CDR2 FYNNEI. V gave up 7 bases and J gave up 0 bases, with 9 bases separating them. This CDR3 region has 13 residues. CDR3 amino acids: CASIGSYQETQYF. In nucleotides, the CDR3 is TGTGCCAGCATTGGCAGTTACCAAGAGACCCAGTACTTC.

This rearrangement joins TRBV7-8 to TRBJ2-7; D possibly corresponds to TRBD1 (6 bases). CDR3 size: 17 residues. Trimming took 1 base from V and 0 from J, leaving 16 bases between them. The germline V gene has CDR1 SGHVS and CDR2 FQNEAQ. CDR3 bases: TGTGCCAGCAGCTTAGTCCTCGGCAGGGGCCACTCCTACGAGCAGTACTTC. Protein product: CASSLVLGRGHSYEQYF.

The chain uses TRBV7-9 and TRBJ2-7; D unresolved. CDR1 is SEHNR and CDR2 is FQNEAQ in the germline V gene (reference sequence). This CDR3 region has 18 residues. Trimming left V 1 base short and J 0 bases short, with 19 bases between. The chain's CDR3 is CASSLVRGLDVSSYEQYF. CDR3 DNA sequence: TGTGCCAGCAGCTTAGTTCGAGGTCTCGACGTTAGCTCCTACGAGCAGTACTTC. Looking up the rest from reference TRBV7-9 and TRBJ2-7 gives the full variable domain: DTGVSQNPRHKITKRGQNVTFRCDPISEHNRLYWYRQTLGQGPEFLTYFQNEAQLEKSRLLSDRFSAERPKGSFSTLEIQRTEQGDSAMYLCASSLVRGLDVSSYEQYFGPGTRLTVT.

The rearrangement joins TRBV5-1 to TRBJ2-3, with 10 nucleotides matching TRBD2. V was clipped by 1 base and J by 5 bases; unmatched bases: 4. The germline CDR1 and CDR2 sequences are SGHRS and YFSETQ. The CDR3 spans 15 residues. The CDR3 nucleotides are TGCGCCAGCAGCTTGCAAGCGGGGGGGCAAGATACGCAGTATTTT. Its translation is CASSLQAGGQDTQYF.

This chain links TRBV4-3 with TRBJ2-2, with D perhaps matching TRBD1 (7 bases). Per the germline V gene, CDR1 is LGHNA and CDR2 is YSLEER. The V end was cut by 5 bases, the J end by 0 bases, with 19 bases between. The CDR3 totals 18 residues. The CDR3 loop reads CASSARDSGLANTGELFF. In DNA, the CDR3 is TGCGCCAGCAGCGCCCGGGACAGCGGGCTTGCGAACACCGGGGAGCTGTTTTTT.

The chain is built from TRBV3-1 (or the pseudogene TRBV3-2) and TRBJ1-5; D not certain. With 3 bases removed from V and 6 bases from J, the gap between germline ends came to 6 bases. The CDR3 is made up of 12 amino acids. Germline values: CDR1 LGHDT, CDR2 YNNKEL (reference sequence). The CDR3 bases are TGTGCCAGCAGCCAGTTCGGTCAGCCCCAGCATTTT. Translating it yields CASSQFGQPQHF.

The V gene is TRBV27, the J gene TRBJ1-5; TRBD1 agrees at 7 bases. Germline V gene data show CDR1 as MNHEY and CDR2 as SMNVEV (reference sequence). After removal of 6 bases from V and 0 bases from J, the junction contained 5 bases not matched to a gene. CDR3 length: 15 residues. The CDR3 bases are TGTGCCAGCAGCTCGGACAGGAATAGCAATCAGCCCCAGCATTTT. Its protein is CASSSDRNSNQPQHF.

Only one count was recorded for this clone. V is TRBV27 and J is TRBJ1-6; D possibly corresponds to TRBD1 (6 bases). The CDR3 length is 13 residues. Germline V gene data show CDR1 as MNHEY and CDR2 as SMNVEV (reference sequence). V was cut by 7 bases and J by 6 bases, with 10 bases left in between. CDR3 bases: TGTGCCAGCAAAGACAGGTTTAATTCACCCCTCCACTTT. This encodes CASKDRFNSPLHF.